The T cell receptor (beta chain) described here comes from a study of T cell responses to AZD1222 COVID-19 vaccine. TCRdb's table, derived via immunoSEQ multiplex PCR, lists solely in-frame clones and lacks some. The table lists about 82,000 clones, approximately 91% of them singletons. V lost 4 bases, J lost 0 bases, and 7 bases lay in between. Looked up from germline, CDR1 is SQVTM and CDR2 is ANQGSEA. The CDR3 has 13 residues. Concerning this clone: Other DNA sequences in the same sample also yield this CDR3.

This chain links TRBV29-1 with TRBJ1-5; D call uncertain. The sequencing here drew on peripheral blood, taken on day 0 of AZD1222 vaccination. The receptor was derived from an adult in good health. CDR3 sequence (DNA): TGCAGCGTTGCCGAGAATAGCAATCAGCCCCAGCATTTT. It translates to CSVAENSNQPQHF.